This T cell receptor (beta chain) was sequenced in a study of blood T cells in healthy people across ages. Primers used in a second PCR of roughly 6 to 11 cycles were a sample-barcoded 5' primer and a J-beta primer mix. MiXCR, applied by TCRdb to the 5' RACE reads, yields one record per CDR3 protein. There are about 930,000 distinct CDR3 sequences in the sample; 25% to 35% occur only once, and 10% to 13% lies in the top ten. This clonotype was detected a few times. Per germline, CDR1 MGHRA and CDR2 YSYEKL. The CDR3 sequence is 16 residues long. The V end lost 0 bases, the J end lost 1 base, and 12 bases lay between the germline ends. These data were also reused for a study on T cells of mothers and their children.

Sequenced sample: blood. V gene TRBV4-1 combines with J gene TRBJ1-1; D is unclear. This TCR was sampled from a woman between 40 and 50 years old in good health. CDR3 bases: TGCGCCAGCAGCCAAGAGAAAAGGACGGGGAACACTGAAGCTTTCTTT. It codes for CASSQEKRTGNTEAFF.